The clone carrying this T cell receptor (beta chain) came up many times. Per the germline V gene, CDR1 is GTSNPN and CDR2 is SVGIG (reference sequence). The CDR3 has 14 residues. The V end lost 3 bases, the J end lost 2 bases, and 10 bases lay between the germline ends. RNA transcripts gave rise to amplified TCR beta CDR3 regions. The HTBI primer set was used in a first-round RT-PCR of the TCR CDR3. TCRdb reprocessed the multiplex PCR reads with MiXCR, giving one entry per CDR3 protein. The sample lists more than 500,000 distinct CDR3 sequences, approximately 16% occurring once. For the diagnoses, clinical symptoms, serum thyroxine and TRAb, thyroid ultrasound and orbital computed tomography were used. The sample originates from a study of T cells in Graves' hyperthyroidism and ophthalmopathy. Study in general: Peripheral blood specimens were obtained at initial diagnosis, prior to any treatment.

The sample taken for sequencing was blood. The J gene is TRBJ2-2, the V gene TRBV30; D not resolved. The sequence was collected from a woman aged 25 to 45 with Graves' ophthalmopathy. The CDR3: CAWSGGTNTGELFF. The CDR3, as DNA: TGTGCCTGGAGCGGCGGAACTAACACCGGGGAGCTGTTTTTT.